Below are 17 T cell receptor beta chains sequenced from a single sample in a study of radiotherapy plus CTLA-4 blockade in lung cancer. Sequenced by immunoSEQ multiplex PCR; TCRdb stores in-frame clones only, minus some. The table lists tens of thousands of clones, approximately 80% of them singletons, with more than 20% in the top ten. Material: peripheral blood, obtained from a patient treated with radiotherapy plus ipilimumab. These receptors were collected from a human donor with non-small cell lung cancer that progressed on radiotherapy plus ipilimumab.

This clone is medium-sized by share. The J gene is TRBJ2-7, the V gene TRBV4-1; D gene unclear. V was trimmed by 4 bases and J by 2 bases, leaving 12 bases between them. The germline CDR1 and CDR2 sequences are MGHRA and YSYEKL. The CDR3 loop spans 14 amino acids. CDR3 DNA sequence: TGCGCCAGCAGCCCTTCCCTAGGGACCTACGAGCAGTACTTC. Translating gives CASSPSLGTYEQYF.

This chain connects TRBV7-2 to TRBJ2-2, with 7 bases matching TRBD2. Germline V gene lookup returns CDR1 SGHTA and CDR2 FQGNSA. The CDR3 contains 19 residues. The junction had 19 bases not matched to a gene; V was cut back by 2 bases and J by 7 bases. The CDR3 DNA reads TGTGCCAGCAGCTTAAGGGAGGGCCACTACCAGAGAGACAGCGGGGAGCTGTTTTTT. Its protein product is CASSLREGHYQRDSGELFF. Looking up the rest from reference TRBV7-2 and TRBJ2-2 gives the full variable domain: GAGVSQSPSNKVTEKGKDVELRCDPISGHTALYWYRQSLGQGLEFLIYFQGNSAPDKSGLPSDRFSAERTGGSVSTLTIQRTQQEDSAVYLCASSLREGHYQRDSGELFFGEGSRLTVL.

V gene TRBV7-2 combines with J gene TRBJ2-3, with D possibly TRBD1 on 6 matching bases. CDR3 size: 13 residues. Per the germline V gene, CDR1 is SGHTA and CDR2 is FQGNSA. The V and J ends lost 1 base and 5 bases respectively, with 7 bases between them. CDR3 sequence: CASSLVRGDTQYF. The CDR3 DNA is TGTGCCAGCAGCTTAGTCAGGGGAGATACGCAGTATTTT.

J is TRBJ1-3 and V is TRBV7-2; 8 bases agree with TRBD1. The CDR3 totals 14 residues. J gave up 4 bases and V 6 bases, and 5 bases lay outside the gene matches. CDR1 is SGHTA, CDR2 FQGNSA, per germline. The CDR3 sequence is CASSSGTGGNTIYF. Written as DNA, the CDR3 is TGTGCCAGCAGTTCCGGGACAGGAGGAAACACCATATATTTT.

The chain links TRBV4-1 to TRBJ2-2; D remains unclear. The CDR3 spans 15 residues. Looked up from germline, CDR1 is MGHRA and CDR2 is YSYEKL. With 0 bases removed from V and 4 bases from J, the gap between germline ends came to 9 bases. The CDR3 region has the DNA TGCGCCAGCAGCCAAGATAGAAGGATCACCGGGGAGCTGTTTTTT. Translated, it gives CASSQDRRITGELFF.

This clone was picked up a small number of times. The chain recombines TRBV27 with TRBJ2-1; D not resolved. Germline V gene data show CDR1 as MNHEY and CDR2 as SMNVEV (reference sequence). The CDR3 extends over 15 amino acids. Trimming removed 0 bases from V and 7 bases from J, with 13 bases in between. CDR3 bases: TGTGCCAGCAGTTTATCCCGCGGATTATTGAATGAGCAGTTCTTC. Encoded protein: CASSLSRGLLNEQFF.

The chain joins TRBV29-1 to TRBJ2-1; weak D call: TRBD1 (6 bases). The CDR3 is made up of 14 amino acids. Trimming cost V 7 bases and J 8 bases, with 21 bases left between them. Germline V gene data show CDR1 as SQVTM and CDR2 as ANQGSEA. Written as DNA, the CDR3 is TGCAGCGCTCATGCCGGACAGTACGGCGATGAGCAGTTCTTC. Translated: CSAHAGQYGDEQFF.

V and J are TRBV7-2 and TRBJ2-5, with 10 positions matching TRBD2. Gene TRBJ2-7 matches the end of the DNA better, so the J call may be wrong. CDR1 is SGHTA, CDR2 FQGNSA, per germline. This CDR3 has 14 amino acids. CDR3 sequence reads: CASSSAGGPYEQYF. The DNA for the CDR3 is TGTGCCAGCAGCTCAGCGGGAGGGCCCTACGAGCAGTACTTC.

This clone occurred once. The chain links TRBV19 to TRBJ2-1; maybe TRBD2 (6 bases). This CDR3 spans 15 amino acids. V was shortened by 3 bases and J by 0 bases, with 9 bases between the two germline ends. Germline V gene sequence: CDR1 LNHDA, CDR2 SQIVND (reference sequence). The CDR3 here is CASSILGSSYNEQFF. In nucleotides, the CDR3 is TGTGCCAGTAGTATCCTCGGGAGCTCCTACAATGAGCAGTTCTTC.

The rearrangement uses TRBV27 and TRBJ2-7, with 14 bases identical to TRBD2. The germline CDR1 and CDR2 sequences are MNHEY and SMNVEV (reference sequence). The V and J ends lost 4 bases and 3 bases, in that order; junction bases with no gene match: 5. The CDR3 sequence is 16 residues long. CDR3: CASSYQGTSGSYEQYF. The CDR3 DNA reads TGTGCCAGCAGTTATCAGGGGACTAGCGGGAGCTACGAGCAGTACTTC.

The count of this clone is one. The chain joins TRBV4-1 to TRBJ1-5; TRBD1 matches at 8 bases. CDR1 MGHRA and CDR2 YSYEKL come from the germline V gene. This CDR3 has 15 residues. V shed 1 base, J shed 4 bases, and the junction held 3 bases outside the gene matches. In nucleotides, the CDR3 is TGCGCCAGCAGCCAAGCATACAGGGGGAATCAGCCCCAGCATTTT. Translation: CASSQAYRGNQPQHF.

This clone was counted between two and nine times. J is TRBJ1-1 and V is TRBV11-2; D not certain. V shed 1 base and J shed 5 bases, with 11 bases lying between them. The CDR3 totals 14 residues. In germline, CDR1 is SGHAT, CDR2 FQNNGV. In DNA form, the CDR3 reads TGTGCCAGCAGCTTAGCGCGGGGAAAGACTGAAGCTTTCTTT. As protein: CASSLARGKTEAFF.

This clone was counted between two and nine times. The chain carries TRBV9 and TRBJ2-1, with D hard to call. CDR3 length: 16 residues. V lost 0 bases and J 3 bases, leaving 13 bases between the germline ends. Germline loops: CDR1 SGDLS, CDR2 YYNGEE. CDR3 sequence (DNA): TGTGCCAGCAGCGTAGAAGAGTCCGGCTACTACAATGAGCAGTTCTTC. Translation: CASSVEESGYYNEQFF.

J is TRBJ2-7 and V is TRBV14; perhaps D is TRBD1 or TRBD2 (5 bases each). V lost 0 bases and J 3 bases, leaving 9 bases between the germline ends. The CDR3 loop spans 14 amino acids. Germline loops: CDR1 SGHDN, CDR2 FVKESK. The CDR3 protein is CASSQDGGFYEQYF. In nucleotides, the CDR3 is TGTGCCAGCAGCCAAGATGGGGGTTTCTACGAGCAGTACTTC.

The chain employs TRBV7-6 and TRBJ2-1, with TRBD2 matching over 14 bases. This CDR3 contains 15 residues. The germline gives CDR1 SGHVS, CDR2 FNYEAQ. V lost 5 bases, J lost 6 bases, and 3 bases stayed unmatched. The DNA for the CDR3 is TGTGCCAGCAGCATGACTAGCGGGGGGGTCAATGAGCAGTTCTTC. Protein: CASSMTSGGVNEQFF.

The chain links TRBV27 to TRBJ2-6; no clear D gene. V was clipped by 4 bases and J by 0 bases, with 10 bases between them. The germline gives CDR1 MNHEY, CDR2 SMNVEV (reference sequence). CDR3 length: 16 residues. The CDR3 loop reads CASSSHGLSGANVLTF. In DNA form, the CDR3 reads TGTGCCAGCAGTTCCCATGGCCTCTCTGGGGCCAACGTCCTGACTTTC.

V and J are TRBV28 and TRBJ1-2; D gene ambiguous. Germline CDR1 is MDHEN and CDR2 is SYDVKM. The CDR3 is 14 amino acids. Between the trimmed V and J ends, which lost 4 bases and 7 bases, there was a span of 16 bases. CDR3: CASSSAPTETGYTF. Here the CDR3 DNA reads TGTGCCAGCAGTTCCGCCCCTACAGAGACTGGCTACACCTTC.